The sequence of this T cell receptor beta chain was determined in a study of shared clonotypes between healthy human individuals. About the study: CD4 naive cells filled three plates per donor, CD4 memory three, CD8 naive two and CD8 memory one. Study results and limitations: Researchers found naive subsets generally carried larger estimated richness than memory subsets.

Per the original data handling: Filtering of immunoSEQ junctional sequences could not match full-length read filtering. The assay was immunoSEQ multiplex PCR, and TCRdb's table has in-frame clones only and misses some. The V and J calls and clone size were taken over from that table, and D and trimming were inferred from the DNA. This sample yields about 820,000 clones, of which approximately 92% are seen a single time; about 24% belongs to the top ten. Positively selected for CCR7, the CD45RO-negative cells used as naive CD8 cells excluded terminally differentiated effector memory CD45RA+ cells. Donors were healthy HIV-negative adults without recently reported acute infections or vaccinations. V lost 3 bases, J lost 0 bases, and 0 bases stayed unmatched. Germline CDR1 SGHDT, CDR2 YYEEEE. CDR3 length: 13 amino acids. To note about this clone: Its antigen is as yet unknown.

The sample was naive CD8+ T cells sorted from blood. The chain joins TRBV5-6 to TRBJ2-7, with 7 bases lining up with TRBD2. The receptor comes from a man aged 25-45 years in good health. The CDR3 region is CASSWGGSYEQYF. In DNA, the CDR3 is TGTGCCAGCAGCTGGGGGGGCTCCTACGAGCAGTACTTC.